Listed below are T cell receptor beta chains from one sample, sequenced in a study of blood T cell repertoires in COVID-19. Clones were read by immunoSEQ multiplex PCR, and TCRdb kept only the in-frame ones, dropping some. The sample yields tens of thousands of clones, 75% to 90% seen once. The specimen was peripheral blood. The receptors stem from a man aged 80 or over with active or convalescent COVID-19. The CDR3 runs from the conserved cysteine through the conserved F or W. A D gene is named only where the DNA matches it firmly. Clone size is not always given. Where it is, it says once, few, many or a class for expanded clones.

cdr3_nt: TGTGCCAGCGCGAAGGTAGCGGGAGACAATGAGCAGTTCTTC; cdr3_aa: CASAKVAGDNEQFF; d_call: TRBD2; j_call: TRBJ2-1; v_call: TRBV9; clone_size: NA
cdr3_nt: TGTGCCAGCAGTGTAAGGGAGGGGAATTCACCCCTCCACTTT; cdr3_aa: CASSVREGNSPLHF; d_call: NA; j_call: TRBJ1-6; v_call: TRBV2; clone_size: NA
cdr3_nt: TGTGCCAGCAGGTCACAGGGGGCTCCTAATGAAAAACTGTTTTTT; cdr3_aa: CASRSQGAPNEKLFF; d_call: TRBD1; j_call: TRBJ1-4; v_call: TRBV2; clone_size: NA
cdr3_nt: TGTGCCAGCAGCCTAACCGGGAGTTCTGATACGCAGTATTTT; cdr3_aa: CASSLTGSSDTQYF; d_call: NA; j_call: TRBJ2-3; v_call: TRBV11-3; clone_size: NA
cdr3_nt: TGTGCCAGTAGCCGAGACAGCGACTATGGCTACACCTTC; cdr3_aa: CASSRDSDYGYTF; d_call: NA; j_call: TRBJ1-2; v_call: TRBV19; clone_size: few
cdr3_nt: TGTGCCAGCAGCAGGACAGGGGCCTATGGCTACACCTTC; cdr3_aa: CASSRTGAYGYTF; d_call: TRBD1; j_call: TRBJ1-2; v_call: TRBV27; clone_size: once
cdr3_nt: TGTGCCAGCAGCCGCATTGAGGGACTAGCGGGAAAAAGGAACGAGCAGTACTTC; cdr3_aa: CASSRIEGLAGKRNEQYF; d_call: TRBD2; j_call: TRBJ2-7; v_call: TRBV5-4; clone_size: once
cdr3_nt: TGCGCCAGCAGCGAGGGACAGGGGCACTACGAGCAGTACTTC; cdr3_aa: CASSEGQGHYEQYF; d_call: TRBD1; j_call: TRBJ2-7; v_call: TRBV4-3; clone_size: NA
cdr3_nt: TGCGCCAGCAGTGAGTCTGGACAGGGGCGGCTCCCCTATGGCTACACCTTC; cdr3_aa: CASSESGQGRLPYGYTF; d_call: TRBD1; j_call: TRBJ1-2; v_call: TRBV10-2; clone_size: NA
cdr3_nt: TGTGCCATCACCGGGACTAGCGGAAGTACCGGGGAGCTGTTTTTT; cdr3_aa: CAITGTSGSTGELFF; d_call: TRBD2; j_call: TRBJ2-2; v_call: TRBV10-3; clone_size: few
cdr3_nt: TGCAGCGTTGAGATCAGCTCTGGGGCCAACGTCCTGACTTTC; cdr3_aa: CSVEISSGANVLTF; d_call: NA; j_call: TRBJ2-6; v_call: TRBV29-1; clone_size: NA
cdr3_nt: TGTGCCAGTAGCCTATTTCTGAACACCGGGGAGCTGTTTTTT; cdr3_aa: CASSLFLNTGELFF; d_call: NA; j_call: TRBJ2-2; v_call: TRBV19; clone_size: few
cdr3_nt: TGTGCCAGCAGCCGCGGCGGCTACGGCTATGGCTACACCTTC; cdr3_aa: CASSRGGYGYGYTF; d_call: NA; j_call: TRBJ1-2; v_call: TRBV27; clone_size: NA
cdr3_nt: TGTGCCAGCAGCCCTCAAAACCAGGGTGGCCAAGAGACCCAGTACTTC; cdr3_aa: CASSPQNQGGQETQYF; d_call: NA; j_call: TRBJ2-5; v_call: TRBV7-8; clone_size: NA
cdr3_nt: TGTGCCAGCAGCTCGTTTGTTGAGAGTCCCTCCTACGAGCAGTACTTC; cdr3_aa: CASSSFVESPSYEQYF; d_call: NA; j_call: TRBJ2-7; v_call: TRBV5-6; clone_size: NA
cdr3_nt: TGTGCCAGCAGCCGGCGAAGGGGGCCGAACACCGGGGAGCTGTTTTTT; cdr3_aa: CASSRRRGPNTGELFF; d_call: TRBD1; j_call: TRBJ2-2; v_call: TRBV6-2/TRBV6-3; clone_size: NA
cdr3_nt: TGTGCCAGCAGTGTCGGACTAGCGGGTCGGGGAGTCCAGTACTTC; cdr3_aa: CASSVGLAGRGVQYF; d_call: TRBD2; j_call: TRBJ2-5; v_call: TRBV6-2/TRBV6-3; clone_size: once
cdr3_nt: TGTGCCAGCAGAACAGACAGGGGTACACCCCTCCACTTT; cdr3_aa: CASRTDRGTPLHF; d_call: TRBD1; j_call: TRBJ1-6; v_call: TRBV7-2; clone_size: NA
cdr3_nt: TGTGCCAGCAGCTTAGATTGGGGCAGGTCGGACACTGAAGCTTTCTTT; cdr3_aa: CASSLDWGRSDTEAFF; d_call: NA; j_call: TRBJ1-1; v_call: TRBV11-2; clone_size: NA
cdr3_nt: TGTGCCAGTAGTACCAGGGGAGTTAACTATGGCTACACCTTC; cdr3_aa: CASSTRGVNYGYTF; d_call: NA; j_call: TRBJ1-2; v_call: TRBV19; clone_size: once